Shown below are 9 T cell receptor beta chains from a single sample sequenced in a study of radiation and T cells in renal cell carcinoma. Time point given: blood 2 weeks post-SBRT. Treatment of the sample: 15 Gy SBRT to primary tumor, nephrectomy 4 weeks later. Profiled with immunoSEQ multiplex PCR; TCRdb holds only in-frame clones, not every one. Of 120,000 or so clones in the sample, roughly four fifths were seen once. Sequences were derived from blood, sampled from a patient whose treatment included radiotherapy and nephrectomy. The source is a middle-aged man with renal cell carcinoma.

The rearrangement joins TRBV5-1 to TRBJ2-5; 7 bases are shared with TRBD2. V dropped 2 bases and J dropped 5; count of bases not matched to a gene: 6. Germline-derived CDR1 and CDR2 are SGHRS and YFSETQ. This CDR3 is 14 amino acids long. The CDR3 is CASSFGGGEETQYF. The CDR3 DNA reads TGCGCCAGCAGCTTCGGTGGGGGGGAGGAGACCCAGTACTTC.

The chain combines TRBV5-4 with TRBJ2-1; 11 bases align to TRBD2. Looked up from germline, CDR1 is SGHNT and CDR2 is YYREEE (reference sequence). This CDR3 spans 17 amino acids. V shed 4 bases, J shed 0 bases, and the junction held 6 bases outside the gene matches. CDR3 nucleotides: TGTGCCAGCAGCAGTAGCGGGGGGGGAAGCTCCTACAATGAGCAGTTCTTC. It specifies CASSSSGGGSSYNEQFF.

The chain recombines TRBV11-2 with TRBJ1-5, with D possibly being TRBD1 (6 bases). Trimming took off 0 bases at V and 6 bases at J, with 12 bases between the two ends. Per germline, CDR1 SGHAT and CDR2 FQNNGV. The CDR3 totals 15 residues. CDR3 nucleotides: TGTGCCAGCAGCTTAGAGGGACAATCCTCTCAGCCCCAGCATTTT. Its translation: CASSLEGQSSQPQHF.

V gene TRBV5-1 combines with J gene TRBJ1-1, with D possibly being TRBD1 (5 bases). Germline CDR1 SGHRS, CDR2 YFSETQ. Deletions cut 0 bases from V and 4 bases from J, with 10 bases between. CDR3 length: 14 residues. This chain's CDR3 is CASSLAGRGTEAFF. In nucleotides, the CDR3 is TGCGCCAGCAGCTTGGCGGGGCGGGGCACTGAAGCTTTCTTT.

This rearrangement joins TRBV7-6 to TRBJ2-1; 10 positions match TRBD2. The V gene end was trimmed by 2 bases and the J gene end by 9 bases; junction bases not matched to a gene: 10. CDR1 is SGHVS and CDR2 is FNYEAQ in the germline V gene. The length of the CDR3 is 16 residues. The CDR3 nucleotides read TGTGCCAGCAGCTTATCGGGGTCAGCGGGAGGGTTTGAGCAGTTCTTC. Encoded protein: CASSLSGSAGGFEQFF.

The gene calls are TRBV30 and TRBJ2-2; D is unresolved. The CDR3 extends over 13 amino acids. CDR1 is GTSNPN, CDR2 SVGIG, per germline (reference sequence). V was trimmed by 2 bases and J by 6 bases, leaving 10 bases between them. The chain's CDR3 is CAWSTVGSGELFF. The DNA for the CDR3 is TGTGCCTGGAGTACTGTTGGGTCCGGGGAGCTGTTTTTT.

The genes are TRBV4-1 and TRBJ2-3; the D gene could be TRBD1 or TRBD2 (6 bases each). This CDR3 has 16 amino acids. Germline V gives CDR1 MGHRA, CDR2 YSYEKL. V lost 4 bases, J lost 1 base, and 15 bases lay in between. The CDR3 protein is CASSRMPEGGTDTQYF. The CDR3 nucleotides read TGCGCCAGCAGCCGGATGCCGGAGGGGGGCACAGATACGCAGTATTTT.

Here the CDR3 reads CASTSGDSYEQYF. Written as DNA, the CDR3 is TGTGCCAGCACGAGCGGAGACTCCTACGAGCAGTACTTC. This chain joins TRBV2 and TRBJ2-7, with a tentative D call TRBD2 (5 bases). Trimming stripped 7 bases from V and 0 bases from J, with 10 bases between. Germline CDR1 and CDR2: SNHLY and FYNNEI. The CDR3 consists of 13 residues.

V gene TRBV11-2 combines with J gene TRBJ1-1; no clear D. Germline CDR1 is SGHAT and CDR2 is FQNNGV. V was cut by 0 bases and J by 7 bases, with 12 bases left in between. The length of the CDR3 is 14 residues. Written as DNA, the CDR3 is TGTGCCAGCAGCTTAGATGCCTTCGTGGGTGAAGCTTTCTTT. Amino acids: CASSLDAFVGEAFF.